One T cell receptor beta chain is described in this entry. Different DNA sequences within this sample yield the same CDR3. Looked up from germline, CDR1 is MNHNS and CDR2 is SASEGT. The CDR3 length is 14 residues. Between the trimmed V and J ends, which lost 1 base and 2 bases, there was a span of 8 bases. The sample is drawn from a study of blood T cell repertoires in COVID-19. At the level of the study: PBMCs, B-cell-depleted T cells, or T cells provided the cDNA or gDNA that made up the material.

Profiling relied on immunoSEQ multiplex PCR, and the TCRdb table lists in-frame clones only, not all of them. The sample includes about 110,000 clones, more than 75% of them seen just once. This sequence originates from a man aged 35 to 55 with acute or convalescent COVID-19. The chain recombines TRBV6-1 with TRBJ1-2, with D maybe TRBD1 (5 bases). Sample: peripheral blood. The DNA of the CDR3 is TGTGCCAGCAGTGAAGGTAGGGGAAACTATGGCTACACCTTC. It specifies CASSEGRGNYGYTF.